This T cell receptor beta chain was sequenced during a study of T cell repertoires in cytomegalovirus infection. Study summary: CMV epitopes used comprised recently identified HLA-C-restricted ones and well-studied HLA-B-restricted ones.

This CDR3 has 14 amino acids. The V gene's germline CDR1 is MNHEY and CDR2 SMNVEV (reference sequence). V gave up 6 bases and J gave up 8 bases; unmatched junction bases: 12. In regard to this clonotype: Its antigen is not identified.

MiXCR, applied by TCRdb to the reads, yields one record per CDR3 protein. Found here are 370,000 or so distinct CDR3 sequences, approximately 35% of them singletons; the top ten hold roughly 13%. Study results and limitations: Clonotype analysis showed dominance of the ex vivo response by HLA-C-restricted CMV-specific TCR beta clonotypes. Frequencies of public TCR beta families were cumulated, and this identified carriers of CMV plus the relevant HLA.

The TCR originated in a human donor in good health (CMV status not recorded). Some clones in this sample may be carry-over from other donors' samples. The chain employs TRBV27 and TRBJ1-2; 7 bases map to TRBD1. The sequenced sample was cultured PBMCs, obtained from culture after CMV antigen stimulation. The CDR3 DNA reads TGTGCCAGCAGACGTCTCGACAGGGAGAGCGGCTACACCTTC. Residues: CASRRLDRESGYTF.